This entry lists 4 T cell receptor beta chains sequenced from one sample in a study of human T cells and chemical hapten exposure. TCRdb re-analysed the RACE reads in MiXCR, keeping a single row per CDR3 protein. The sample has around 380,000 distinct CDR3 sequences; nearly 5% are singletons. Time point specified: patch test 1, 2 weeks after DPC sensitization. Treatment noted: therapeutic diphenylcyclopropenone sensitization with weekly scalp DPC. This sample comprised whole blood, obtained in connection with sensitization to the hapten diphenylcyclopropenone (DPC). The receptors shown here come from a woman aged 45-65 years with alopecia areata. Some clones in this sample may be carry-over from other donors' samples.

This chain uses TRBV7-2 with TRBJ2-1; TRBD2 aligns across 11 bases. Germline V gene data show CDR1 as SGHTA and CDR2 as FQGNSA. The length of the CDR3 is 17 residues. After removal of 4 bases from V and 3 bases from J, the junction contained 8 bases not matched to a gene. The chain's CDR3 is CASSSIISGRDYNEQFF. In nucleotides, the CDR3 is TGTGCCAGCAGCTCTATCATTAGCGGGAGGGACTACAATGAGCAGTTCTTC.

The table lists this clonotype with many counts. The V call is TRBV27, the J call TRBJ2-1, with 7 positions matching TRBD1. Germline V lookup: CDR1 MNHEY, CDR2 SMNVEV (reference sequence). Trimming took 4 bases from V and 0 from J; bases not matched to a gene: 3. This CDR3 region has 15 residues. For the CDR3, the DNA is TGTGCCAGCAGTTCGGACAGGAGCTCCTACAATGAGCAGTTCTTC. The encoded protein is CASSSDRSSYNEQFF.

This clonotype has ten or more counts. The V and J genes are TRBV29-1 and TRBJ1-2, with D unclear. V dropped 4 bases and J dropped 6 bases, with 6 bases sitting between them. Per germline, CDR1 SQVTM and CDR2 ANQGSEA. The CDR3 totals 10 residues. The DNA for the CDR3 is TGCAGCGTTGTAGCCAATGGCTACACCTTC. This sequence encodes CSVVANGYTF.

At least ten counts were recorded for this clonotype. CDR3 loop: CATQKGTGPLAGNLADTQYF. CDR3 nucleotides: TGTGCCACCCAGAAAGGGACAGGGCCCTTAGCGGGAAATTTGGCAGATACGCAGTATTTT. The V gene is TRBV6-1, the J gene TRBJ2-3; possibly TRBD1 for D (9 bases). Germline lookup yields CDR1 MNHNS and CDR2 SASEGT. V was cut by 10 bases and J by 4 bases, with 36 bases left in between. The CDR3 sequence is 20 residues long.